This T cell receptor (beta chain) was profiled in a study of CD8+CD57+ T cells in acquired aplastic anemia (dated by TCRdb to 2016 to 2018). In the study overall: On average, sorted CD4+ and CD8+ cells yielded about 3 ug of extracted DNA, with a range of 0.2 to 27.4 ug. CD8+CD57+ expansion was defined as frequency above the mean frequency observed in healthy subjects. Summary of the overall study and its limitations: Roughly 29 CD8+ CDR3 sequences were shared between patients and controls but appeared highly expressed in patients and within their immunodominant clones. Between patients and healthy controls, no significant difference in CD8+ Simpson's diversity was found (P=0.060).

For this clonotype: Its recognized antigen is unknown. No much larger clonotype is one base removed from it; base qualities were not supplied.

Trimming leaves V shorter by 6 bases and J shorter by 3 bases, with the junction holding 5 bases beyond the gene matches. The CDR3 measures 15 amino acids from cysteine to phenylalanine. The entry retains the CDR3 DNA only, 45 bases that are in frame from base 1. Per the germline V gene, SNHLY is the CDR1 and FYNNEI is the CDR2. TCR beta VDJ combination and CDR3 sequence profiling used genomic DNA as the template. TCR repertoire sequencing was run on an Illumina HiSeq 2000. The authors' pipeline ran thus. TRBV/TRBJ rearrangement plots, CDR3 size and DJ length profiles, and Simpson's diversity index were used to assess repertoires. The most abundant DNA sequence in the deep sequencing data was taken as the immunodominant clone. CDR3 amino acid sequences were screened for sharing across subjects and compared with published repertoires and the VDJdb database. Using fastp at Q25 and MiXCR, TCRdb reprocessed the public reads and kept productive beta chains. Rows matching on CDR3 protein sequence are summarized as one entry with the most common DNA and genes. The V and J calls and clone size are TCRdb's, not the authors'. Across this sample there are 250,000 to 300,000 distinct CDR3 sequences, with 50% to 65% seen only once. The ten top clones hold around 1.2% of the sample.

Expansion of CD8+CD57+ cells had been shown by flow cytometry in the patients chosen for sequencing. All patients had severe acquired aplastic anemia diagnosed by International Study of Aplastic Anemia and Agranulocytosis and Camitta criteria. No therapy had been received by the patients at the time of blood sampling. In the study, sorted CD4+ and CD8+ blood T cells from patients with severe aplastic anemia and from healthy subjects underwent deep sequencing of TCR repertoires. Patients were enrolled in the USA under clinicaltrials.gov protocols 00001620, 01623167, 00001397, 00071045, 00081523 and 00961064. Ficoll-Paque density gradient centrifugation was used to isolate peripheral blood mononuclear cells. Before DNA extraction, CD4+ and CD8+ T cells were sorted with FACS or magnetic beads.

The source material was sorted CD4+, CD8+, or CD8+CD57+ T cells (not recorded which) from PBMCs. Rearrangement joined TRBV2 to TRBJ2-6, with 7 bases aligning to TRBD2. The receptor comes from a human donor with aplastic anemia. For the CDR3, the sequence is CASRVGGNGANVLTF. In nucleotides, the sequence is TGTGCCAGCAGGGTGGGAGGGAATGGGGCCAACGTCCTGACTTTC.